This TCR beta chain is from a study of blood T cells in healthy people across ages. The CDR3 consists of 12 residues. Germline V gives CDR1 SQVTM, CDR2 ANQGSEA. With V trimmed by 7 bases and J by 7 bases, 4 bases remained unmatched. A J-beta primer mix and a sample-barcoded 5' primer were used in a second PCR of roughly 6 to 11 cycles. TCRdb passed the 5' RACE reads through MiXCR, listing each CDR3 protein once. The repertoire has 1,300,000 or so distinct CDR3 sequences, roughly 64% of them found once; the top ten carry 5.5% to 8%. The chain recombines TRBV29-1 with TRBJ2-1; 10 nucleotides agree with TRBD1. The specimen sequenced was blood. The source is a man younger than 35 in good health. CDR3 sequence (DNA): TGCAGCGACCGGGACAGGGGAAATGAGCAGTTCTTC. This codes for CSDRDRGNEQFF.